Detailed here is one T cell receptor (beta chain). The data derive from a study of blood T cell repertoires in COVID-19. Libraries were prepared by immunoSEQ multiplex PCR; TCRdb keeps only in-frame clonotypes and omits some of them. The data hold fewer than 300,000 clones, with around nine tenths observed a single time. The CDR3 is 15 amino acids. CDR1 is MGHRA, CDR2 YSYEKL, per germline. Trimming stripped 1 base from V and 6 bases from J, with 15 bases between. The sample comprised PBMCs or T cells enriched from blood (not recorded which). This sequence was found in a woman aged 30 to 39 who had recovered from COVID-19. The chain carries TRBV4-1 and TRBJ1-1; D unclear. This CDR3 reads CASSQGQAYFPEAFF. Written as DNA, the CDR3 is TGCGCCAGCAGCCAAGGGCAGGCCTACTTTCCTGAAGCTTTCTTT.